Following are 6 T cell receptor beta chains from one sample sequenced in a study of OX40 agonist ivuxolimab in advanced cancers. Some clones are missing from TCRdb's copy, which holds only in-frame ones; the method was immunoSEQ multiplex PCR. The repertoire holds 50,000 to 75,000 clones, with about 83% as singletons. Sequencing was performed on CD4+ or CD8+ T cells sorted from blood, taken in a trial of the OX40 agonist ivuxolimab. All receptors come from an adult with an advanced solid tumor such as melanoma, head and neck, liver or kidney cancer.

The J gene is TRBJ2-7, the V gene TRBV6-5; D assignment may be TRBD1 or TRBD2 (5 bases each). V was clipped by 7 bases and J by 0 bases, with 13 bases between them. The CDR3 contains 14 residues. Germline assignment: CDR1 MNHEY and CDR2 SVGAGI. The CDR3 loop reads CASKLGVISYEQYF. Here the CDR3 DNA reads TGTGCCAGCAAACTGGGGGTTATCTCCTACGAGCAGTACTTC.

V gene TRBV2 combines with J gene TRBJ2-2, with D tentatively TRBD1 (5 bases). The ends were cut back, 6 bases at V and 3 bases at J, with 8 bases in the middle. Germline assignment: CDR1 SNHLY and CDR2 FYNNEI. The CDR3 sequence is 13 residues long. Here the CDR3 reads CASRTEDTGELFF. The CDR3 DNA reads as TGTGCCAGCAGGACAGAGGACACCGGGGAGCTGTTTTTT.

The V and J genes are TRBV5-4 and TRBJ2-3; D gene uncertain. Germline V CDR1 and CDR2: SGHNT, YYREEE (reference sequence). The V and J ends lost 0 bases and 4 bases respectively, with 12 bases between them. CDR3 length: 15 residues. CDR3: CASSLAGLRSDTQYF. CDR3 coding DNA: TGTGCCAGCAGCTTGGCCGGCCTAAGGTCAGATACGCAGTATTTT. The full variable domain, completed using reference TRBV5-4 and TRBJ2-3, is ETGVTQSPTHLIKTRGQQVTLRCSSQSGHNTVSWYQQALGQGPQFIFQYYREEENGRGNFPPRFSGLQFPNYSSELNVNALELDDSALYLCASSLAGLRSDTQYFGPGTRLTVL.

V usage is TRBV11-1 and J usage is TRBJ2-5, with D perhaps TRBD1 (6 bases). Trimming left V 4 bases short and J 4 bases short, with 13 bases between. The germline V gene encodes CDR1 SGHAT and CDR2 FQDESV (reference sequence). This CDR3 region has 14 residues. CDR3 protein: CASSWSAGAETQYF. Here the CDR3 DNA reads TGTGCCAGCAGCTGGAGCGCAGGGGCAGAGACCCAGTACTTC.

This rearrangement joins TRBV6-5 to TRBJ2-7, with a possible D match to TRBD1 (5 bases). Germline V lookup: CDR1 MNHEY, CDR2 SVGAGI. The V end was cut by 3 bases, the J end by 0 bases, with 9 bases between. The CDR3 contains 14 residues. CDR3 DNA sequence: TGTGCCAGCAGTTATGGGGCCAGCTCCTACGAGCAGTACTTC. Translating it yields CASSYGASSYEQYF.

The rearrangement links TRBV10-3 to TRBJ1-2, with TRBD1 as a possible D gene (6 bases). V was cut by 4 bases and J by 6 bases, with 12 bases left in between. Germline lookup yields CDR1 ENHRY and CDR2 SYGVKD. The CDR3 spans 13 residues. The CDR3, as DNA: TGTGCCATCAGTGTAGGGGGATGGAATGGCTACACCTTC. Its translation is CAISVGGWNGYTF.